Listed below are T cell receptor beta chains from one sample, sequenced in a study of T cell changes during pregnancy in multiple sclerosis. Clones were sequenced by immunoSEQ multiplex PCR, and TCRdb holds only the in-frame ones, with some missing. In the table there are 65,000 to 80,000 clones, 93% of which are singletons. Here the sequenced sample was peripheral blood, taken in the second trimester of pregnancy. All receptors come from a female donor with multiple sclerosis, enrolled in a pregnancy study. The CDR3 runs from the conserved cysteine through the conserved F or W. D genes are given only for firm matches. Only some rows state a clone size, as once, few, many or a class for expanded clones.

J	V	size	D	DNA	CDR3
TRBJ1-2	TRBV6-1	-	-	TGTGCCAGCAGTGAGTATTATGGCTACACCTTC	CASSEYYGYTF
TRBJ2-1	TRBV6-5	-	-	TGTGCCAGCGGGCGCTCCTACAATGAGCAGTTCTTC	CASGRSYNEQFF
TRBJ2-2	TRBV18	-	TRBD2	TGTGCCAGCTCCCCAGCTAAAGGTGGGGAGGGGAACACCGGGGAGCTGTTTTTT	CASSPAKGGEGNTGELFF
TRBJ2-5	TRBV6-4	-	TRBD2	TGTGCCAGCAGTGAACGAGCGGGAGAGTTAGAGACCCAGTACTTC	CASSERAGELETQYF
TRBJ2-1	TRBV7-6	-	-	TGTGCCAGCAGCCCTAGGCAGGGTGGGGGGGAGCAGTTCTTC	CASSPRQGGGEQFF
TRBJ1-5	TRBV19	few	-	TGTGCCAGTAGGCGGTACGAAGGGGCTAGCAATCAGCCCCAGCATTTT	CASRRYEGASNQPQHF
TRBJ2-3	TRBV2	-	-	TGTGCCAGCACCGGACTGGGCGGAGCGCAAGATACGCAGTATTTT	CASTGLGGAQDTQYF
TRBJ1-3	TRBV10-2	-	TRBD1	TGCGCCAGCAGTGACCTCGCCTGGGACAGTCTCTCTGGAAACACCATATATTTT	CASSDLAWDSLSGNTIYF
TRBJ1-3	TRBV5-1	-	-	TGCGCCAGTGAACCCGGGGACTCTGGAAACACCATATATTTT	CASEPGDSGNTIYF
TRBJ2-7	TRBV5-3	-	TRBD1	TGTGCCAGAAGCTTACACAGGGGCCACGAGCAGTACTTC	CARSLHRGHEQYF
TRBJ1-1	TRBV5-8	-	-	TGTGCCAGCAGCCGGGGGTCTATTGAAGCTTTCTTT	CASSRGSIEAFF
TRBJ1-1	TRBV7-2	-	TRBD1	TGTGCCAGCAGCGCGGGGGGACAGGGCCCAGCTTTCTTT	CASSAGGQGPAFF
TRBJ1-5	TRBV10-3	-	-	TGTGCCATCAGTGCCGCAGGCAATCAGCCCCAGCATTTT	CAISAAGNQPQHF
TRBJ1-1	TRBV20-1	-	-	TGCAGTGGACAGGAGAACACTGAAGCTTTCTTT	CSGQENTEAFF
TRBJ1-3	TRBV4-2	-	-	TGTGCCAGCAGCCAAGAAAACAGGGTCTTTGGAAACACCATATATTTT	CASSQENRVFGNTIYF
TRBJ1-6	TRBV30	-	-	TGTGCCTGGACCCTCGGGGGGGACCATTCACCCCTCCACTTT	CAWTLGGDHSPLHF
TRBJ2-7	TRBV6-1	-	TRBD2	TGTGCCAGCACCCTACTAGTGGGGGGGTCCTACGAGCAGTACTTC	CASTLLVGGSYEQYF
TRBJ2-5	TRBV27	-	TRBD2	TGTGCCAGCAGCACGCGGGGAGGGAGGGAGACCCAGTACTTC	CASSTRGGRETQYF
TRBJ2-7	TRBV15	-	-	TGTGCCACCAGCAGAGATCGCGGGGTTTCGAGGGAGCAGTACTTC	CATSRDRGVSREQYF
TRBJ1-2	TRBV6-5	-	-	TGTGCCAGCAGTTACTCTAGAAACAACTATGGCTACACCTTC	CASSYSRNNYGYTF
TRBJ2-5	TRBV27	once	-	TGTGCCAGCAGTTCAGGGGCGGAGACCCAGTACTTC	CASSSGAETQYF
TRBJ1-3	TRBV18	-	TRBD1	TGTGCCAGCTCACCACCTCGGACAGGCCTTGGAAACACCATATATTTT	CASSPPRTGLGNTIYF
TRBJ2-5	TRBV18	once	TRBD1	TGTGCCAGCTCACCACGACAGGGGGCCGTAGAGACCCAGTACTTC	CASSPRQGAVETQYF
TRBJ2-2	TRBV5-1	-	TRBD1	TGCGCCAGCAGCTCCCGGACAGGAAACACCGGGGAGCTGTTTTTT	CASSSRTGNTGELFF
TRBJ2-1	TRBV11-3	-	-	TGTGCCAGCAGCTTAGGAGCAGGAATTGCCAATGAGCAGTTCTTC	CASSLGAGIANEQFF
TRBJ2-3	TRBV5-1	-	TRBD2	TGCGCCAGCAGCTTCGGGGGGGGCACAGATACGCAGTATTTT	CASSFGGGTDTQYF
TRBJ2-7	TRBV10-3	-	-	TGTGCCATCAGTGAGTCGATTGGGGACTCTGTCTACGAGCAGTACTTC	CAISESIGDSVYEQYF
TRBJ2-7	TRBV11-2	-	TRBD2	TGTGCCAGCAGCACCCCGAGACGAACTAGCGGGGGGGTCTACGAGCAGTACTTC	CASSTPRRTSGGVYEQYF
TRBJ2-7	TRBV18	-	-	TGTGCCAGCTCACCACTGAACAACGCGGAATACGAGCAGTACTTC	CASSPLNNAEYEQYF
TRBJ2-3	TRBV2	-	TRBD2	TGTGCCAGCAGTTTAGCGGGGACGAGCACAGATACGCAGTATTTT	CASSLAGTSTDTQYF
TRBJ2-7	TRBV5-1	-	TRBD2	TGCGCCAGCAGCCCTAGCGGTAGCTCCTACGAGCAGTACTTC	CASSPSGSSYEQYF
TRBJ1-4	TRBV14	few	-	TGTGCCAGCAGCCAGGACCTTCCGGTGCGGGGAAAACTGTTTTTT	CASSQDLPVRGKLFF
TRBJ1-1	TRBV6-5	-	-	TGTGCCAGCAGAGAGCTGGGGGGGAACACTGAAGCTTTCTTT	CASRELGGNTEAFF
TRBJ2-5	TRBV7-9	-	TRBD1	TGTGCCAGCAGCTTAGTGGGACAGGGGGCCGAGACCCAGTACTTC	CASSLVGQGAETQYF
TRBJ1-4	TRBV30	-	-	TGTGCCTGGAGTCTCGCAGGGATGGCAACTAATGAAAAACTGTTTTTT	CAWSLAGMATNEKLFF
TRBJ1-2	TRBV6-5	-	TRBD1	TGTGCGACAGGGGGCGTGCTCTATGGCTACACCTTC	CATGGVLYGYTF
TRBJ2-3	TRBV5-1	-	TRBD2	TGCGCCAGCCAAAGCGGGGACCGCACAGATACGCAGTATTTT	CASQSGDRTDTQYF
TRBJ2-3	TRBV4-2	-	TRBD2	TGTGCCAGCAGCCAAGAGAGGGGAGCGGGAGACGGCACAGATACGCAGTATTTT	CASSQERGAGDGTDTQYF
TRBJ2-7	TRBV18	-	TRBD2	TGTGCCAGCTCCTTTGCGGGAGGGCCACTTACGGAGCAGTACTTC	CASSFAGGPLTEQYF
TRBJ2-3	TRBV7-8	-	-	TGTGCCAGCAGCTTAGATGGCTGGACGCAGTATTTT	CASSLDGWTQYF
TRBJ1-1	TRBV10-3	-	-	TGTGCCATCAGGGGAGACTTGAACACTGAAGCTTTCTTT	CAIRGDLNTEAFF
TRBJ1-5	TRBV18	-	-	TGTGCCAGCTCACCCGTGGCGGGGGATCAGCCCCAGCATTTT	CASSPVAGDQPQHF
TRBJ2-7	TRBV7-9	-	-	TGTGCCAGCAGCGATCCTCAGGGACTTGAGCAGTACTTC	CASSDPQGLEQYF
TRBJ1-4	TRBV15	-	TRBD1	TGTGCCACCAGCATGTCCACTCGGGACAGGGGGTGGAGGACTAATGAAAAACTGTTTTTT	CATSMSTRDRGWRTNEKLFF